This paragraph reports one TCR beta chain. These data are taken from a study of OX40 agonist ivuxolimab in advanced cancers. Here immunoSEQ multiplex PCR was the method, and the copy in TCRdb shows in-frame clones only, minus some. The sample records about 64,000 clones, approximately 85% being singletons. The CDR3 length is 14 residues. The germline gives CDR1 MNHEY, CDR2 SMNVEV (reference sequence). V lost 8 bases, J lost 1 base, and 14 bases lay in between. This TCR came from an adult with an advanced solid tumor such as melanoma, head and neck, liver or kidney cancer. The chain has TRBV27 and TRBJ1-2; D perhaps matches TRBD1 (5 bases). This material consisted of CD4+ or CD8+ T cells sorted from blood, taken in a trial of the OX40 agonist ivuxolimab. The CDR3 spells CASAYRRGNYGYTF. CDR3 in DNA: TGTGCCAGCGCTTACAGGCGGGGTAACTATGGCTACACCTTC.